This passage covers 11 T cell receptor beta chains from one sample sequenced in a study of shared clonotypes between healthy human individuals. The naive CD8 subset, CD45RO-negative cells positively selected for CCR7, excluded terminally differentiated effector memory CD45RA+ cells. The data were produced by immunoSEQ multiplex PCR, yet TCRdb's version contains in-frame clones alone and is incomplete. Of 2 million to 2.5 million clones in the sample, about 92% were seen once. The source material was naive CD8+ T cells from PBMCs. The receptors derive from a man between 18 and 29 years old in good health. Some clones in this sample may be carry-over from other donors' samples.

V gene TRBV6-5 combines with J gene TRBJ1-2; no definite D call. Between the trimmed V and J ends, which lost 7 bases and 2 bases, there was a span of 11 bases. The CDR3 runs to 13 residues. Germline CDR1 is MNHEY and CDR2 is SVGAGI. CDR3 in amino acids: CASKPSINYGYTF. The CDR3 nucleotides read TGTGCCAGCAAGCCAAGTATAAACTATGGCTACACCTTC.

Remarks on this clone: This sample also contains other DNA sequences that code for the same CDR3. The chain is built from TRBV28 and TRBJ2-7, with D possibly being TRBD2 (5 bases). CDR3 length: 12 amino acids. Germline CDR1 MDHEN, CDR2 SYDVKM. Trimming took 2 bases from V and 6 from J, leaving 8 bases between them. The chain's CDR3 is CASSLGGGEQYF. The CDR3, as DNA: TGTGCCAGCAGTTTAGGAGGCGGCGAGCAGTACTTC.

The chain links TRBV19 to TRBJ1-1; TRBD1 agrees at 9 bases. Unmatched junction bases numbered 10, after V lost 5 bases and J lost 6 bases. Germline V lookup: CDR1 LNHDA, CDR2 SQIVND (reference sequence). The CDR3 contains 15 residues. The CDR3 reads CASSPLRTGEAEAFF. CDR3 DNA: TGTGCCAGTAGTCCCCTGAGGACAGGGGAGGCTGAAGCTTTCTTT.

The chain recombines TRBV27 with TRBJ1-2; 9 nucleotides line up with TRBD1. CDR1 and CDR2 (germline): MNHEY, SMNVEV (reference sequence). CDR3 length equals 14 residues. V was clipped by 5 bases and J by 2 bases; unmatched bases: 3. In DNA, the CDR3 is TGTGCCAGCAGTAGACAGGGGGTGAACTATGGCTACACCTTC. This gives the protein CASSRQGVNYGYTF.

CDR3 DNA sequence: TGTGCCAGCAGCTTACGGGGACAGGACTTTTTGGGCAATCAGCCCCAGCATTTT. Translated: CASSLRGQDFLGNQPQHF. J is TRBJ1-5 and V is TRBV7-8; TRBD1 agrees at 8 bases. The germline V gene has CDR1 SGHVS and CDR2 FQNEAQ. V shed 2 bases and J 2 bases; nucleotides not matched to a gene: 11. The length of the CDR3 is 18 residues.

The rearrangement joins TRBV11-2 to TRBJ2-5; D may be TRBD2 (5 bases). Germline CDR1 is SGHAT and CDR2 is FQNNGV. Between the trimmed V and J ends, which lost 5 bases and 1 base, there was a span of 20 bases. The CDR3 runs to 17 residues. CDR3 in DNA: TGTGCCAGCAGCCCCCACCACGGAGGCCGAGGCCAAGAGACCCAGTACTTC. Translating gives CASSPHHGGRGQETQYF. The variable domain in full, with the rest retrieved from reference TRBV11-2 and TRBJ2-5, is EAGVAQSPRYKIIEKRQSVAFWCNPISGHATLYWYQQILGQGPKLLIQFQNNGVVDDSQLPKDRFSAERLKGVDSTLKIQPAKLEDSAVYLCASSPHHGGRGQETQYFGPGTRLLVL.

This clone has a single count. The CDR3 loop reads CASSGREGLGSEQFF. CDR3 in DNA: TGTGCCAGCAGTGGGCGGGAGGGCCTAGGCTCCGAGCAGTTCTTC. V gene TRBV28 combines with J gene TRBJ2-1, with 9 bases identical to TRBD2. This CDR3 contains 15 residues. V dropped 5 bases and J dropped 10; count of bases not matched to a gene: 12. CDR1 is MDHEN, CDR2 SYDVKM, per germline. Filled out from reference TRBV28 and TRBJ2-1, the complete variable domain reads DVKVTQSSRYLVKRTGEKVFLECVQDMDHENMFWYRQDPGLGLRLIYFSYDVKMKEKGDIPEGYSVSREKKERFSLILESASTNQTSMYLCASSGREGLGSEQFFGPGTRLTVL.

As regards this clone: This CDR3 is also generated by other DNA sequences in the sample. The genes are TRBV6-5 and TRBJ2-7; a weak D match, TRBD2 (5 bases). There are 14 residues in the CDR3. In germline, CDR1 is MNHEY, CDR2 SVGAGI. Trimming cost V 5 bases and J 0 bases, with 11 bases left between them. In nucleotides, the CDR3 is TGTGCCAGCAGTCCGAGGGTGGGCTCCTACGAGCAGTACTTC. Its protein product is CASSPRVGSYEQYF.

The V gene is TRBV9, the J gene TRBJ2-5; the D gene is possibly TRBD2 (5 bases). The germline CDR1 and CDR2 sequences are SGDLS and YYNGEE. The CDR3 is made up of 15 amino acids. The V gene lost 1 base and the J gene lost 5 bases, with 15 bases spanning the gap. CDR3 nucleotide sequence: TGTGCCAGCAGCGTAAATCGAGAGGGAGACGAGACCCAGTACTTC. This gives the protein CASSVNREGDETQYF.

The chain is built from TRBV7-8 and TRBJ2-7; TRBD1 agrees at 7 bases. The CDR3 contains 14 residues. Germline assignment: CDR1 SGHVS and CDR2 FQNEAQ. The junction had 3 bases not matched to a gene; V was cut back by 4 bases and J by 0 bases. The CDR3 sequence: CASSSWTGSYEQYF. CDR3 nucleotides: TGTGCCAGCAGCTCCTGGACAGGCTCCTACGAGCAGTACTTC.

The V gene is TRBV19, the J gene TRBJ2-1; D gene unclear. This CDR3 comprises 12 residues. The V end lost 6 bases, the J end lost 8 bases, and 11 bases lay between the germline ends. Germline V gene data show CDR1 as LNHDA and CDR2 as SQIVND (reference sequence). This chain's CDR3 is CASSLGWDEQFF. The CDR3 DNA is TGTGCCAGTAGCCTCGGTTGGGATGAGCAGTTCTTC.